One sample yielded the 17 T cell receptor beta chains listed below, sequenced in a study of CD8+ T cells in alopecia areata (dated by TCRdb to the late 2010s). Receptors were amplified or captured by the immunoSEQ multiplex PCR assay. For TCR sequencing, RNA was extracted from every sample and reverse transcribed into cDNA to serve as template. Not all clones reach the TCRdb copy of this immuneACCESS table, which keeps in-frame sequences only. Checked studies attribute under half of the gap to unresolved V genes and leave the rest unexplained. The sample table shows 150,000 to 200,000 clones, and 60% are seen once. Around 0.92% of the sample lies in the top ten. Taken with the paper, the label for time point translates to: roughly 26 weeks on oral tofacitinib. The sample's treatment or condition label is to be understood as: oral pan-JAK inhibitor, 5-10 mg twice daily. This sample comprised CD4+ T cells sorted from blood, obtained at week 24, from a patient treated with tofacitinib. All receptors derive from a human donor with alopecia areata.

This clone came up once. The sample carries other DNA sequences with the same CDR3. The chain uses TRBV5-6 and TRBJ2-2; D remains unclear. Per the germline V gene, CDR1 is SGHDT and CDR2 is YYEEEE. Trimming took off 2 bases at V and 4 bases at J, with 3 bases between the two ends. The CDR3 runs to 12 residues. This CDR3 is CASSFSTGELFF. CDR3 bases: TGTGCCAGCAGCTTCAGCACCGGGGAGCTGTTTTTT.

The V and J genes are TRBV19 and TRBJ1-6, with D unclear. The germline CDR1 and CDR2 sequences are LNHDA and SQIVND (reference sequence). This CDR3 has 16 residues. Between the trimmed V and J ends, which lost 2 bases and 8 bases, there was a span of 16 bases. CDR3 loop: CASSIRDFRTDSPLHF. The CDR3 DNA reads as TGTGCCAGTAGTATAAGGGATTTTCGAACGGATTCACCCCTCCACTTT.

This clone was detected only a few times. The chain carries TRBV11-1 and TRBJ2-1; TRBD2 matches at 13 bases. Germline V lookup: CDR1 SGHAT, CDR2 FQDESV (reference sequence). This CDR3 comprises 18 residues. Trimming at V came to 5 bases and at J to 5 bases, leaving 12 bases not matched to a gene. The CDR3 protein is CASSPNARLAGGHNEQFF. CDR3 nucleotide sequence: TGTGCCAGCAGCCCCAATGCCCGACTAGCGGGGGGCCACAATGAGCAGTTCTTC.

This rearrangement joins TRBV9 to TRBJ2-7; D remains ambiguous. This CDR3 region has 16 residues. The germline gives CDR1 SGDLS, CDR2 YYNGEE. V shed 3 bases and J shed 2 bases, with 18 bases lying between them. In DNA, the CDR3 is TGTGCCAGCAGCGCAGGTGCCTCGCGACCTCCCTACGAGCAGTACTTC. This encodes CASSAGASRPPYEQYF.

The J gene is TRBJ1-2, the V gene TRBV29-1; D unresolved. Germline assignment: CDR1 SQVTM and CDR2 ANQGSEA. This CDR3 is built from 12 residues. V dropped 1 base and J dropped 3 bases, with 6 bases sitting between them. In DNA form, the CDR3 reads TGCAGCGTTGAAGGGACCTACTATGGCTACACCTTC. This sequence encodes CSVEGTYYGYTF. Together with reference TRBV29-1 and TRBJ1-2, the CDR3 gives the full variable domain: SAVISQKPSRDICQRGTSLTIQCQVDSQVTMMFWYRQQPGQSLTLIATANQGSEATYESGFVIDKFPISRPNLTFSTLTVSNMSPEDSSIYLCSVEGTYYGYTFGSGTRLTVV.

Comments on this clone: Within the sample, other DNA sequences also encode this same CDR3. V gene TRBV29-1 combines with J gene TRBJ1-1; 9 nucleotides match TRBD1. V lost 6 bases, J lost 5 bases, and 1 base stayed unmatched. CDR1 is SQVTM and CDR2 is ANQGSEA in the germline V gene. The CDR3 is 11 residues long. CDR3 amino acids: CSVTGGTEAFF. The CDR3 DNA reads as TGCAGCGTGACAGGGGGTACTGAAGCTTTCTTT. The full variable domain, in which reference TRBV29-1 and TRBJ1-1 provide the parts outside the CDR3, is SAVISQKPSRDICQRGTSLTIQCQVDSQVTMMFWYRQQPGQSLTLIATANQGSEATYESGFVIDKFPISRPNLTFSTLTVSNMSPEDSSIYLCSVTGGTEAFFGQGTRLTVV.

The chain couples TRBV11-2 to TRBJ1-1; D perhaps matches TRBD1 (5 bases). Trimming left V 1 base short and J 3 bases short, with 12 bases between. CDR1 is SGHAT and CDR2 is FQNNGV in the germline V gene. The CDR3 extends over 15 amino acids. The CDR3 reads CASSLGSGGDTEAFF. DNA for the CDR3: TGTGCCAGCAGCTTAGGATCGGGGGGGGACACTGAAGCTTTCTTT.

The rearrangement uses TRBV7-2 and TRBJ2-7; 8 bases agree with TRBD1. The CDR3 spans 14 residues. V lost 1 base and J lost 7; bases outside the gene matches: 6. The germline V gene encodes CDR1 SGHTA and CDR2 FQGNSA. The CDR3 sequence: CASSLGTGIKEQYF. The CDR3 nucleotides are TGTGCCAGCAGCTTAGGGACAGGGATTAAAGAGCAGTACTTC.

The chain's CDR3 is CAWRRTSADEQYF. For the CDR3, the DNA is TGTGCCTGGAGGCGGACTAGCGCGGACGAGCAGTACTTC. The chain couples TRBV30 to TRBJ2-7, with TRBD2 matching 9 bases. Looked up from germline, CDR1 is GTSNPN and CDR2 is SVGIG (reference sequence). Trimming cost V 3 bases and J 5 bases; bases outside gene matches: 5. This CDR3 region has 13 residues. Complete variable domain (other parts from reference TRBV30 and TRBJ2-7): SQTIHQWPATLVQPVGSPLSLECTVEGTSNPNLYWYRQAAGRGLQLLFYSVGIGQISSEVPQNLSASRPQDRQFILSSKKLLLSDSGFYLCAWRRTSADEQYFGPGTRLTVT.

The V gene is TRBV6-6, the J gene TRBJ1-5; D is undetermined. Germline CDR1 reads MNHNY; CDR2 reads SVGAGI (reference sequence). The CDR3 extends over 13 amino acids. Trimming took off 6 bases at V and 5 bases at J, with 11 bases between the two ends. CDR3 residues: CASRGSDHQPQHF. CDR3 bases: TGTGCCAGCAGAGGTTCGGATCATCAGCCCCAGCATTTT.

Note on this clone: The identical CDR3 is also encoded by other nucleotide sequences in the sample. The chain joins TRBV29-1 to TRBJ1-5; the D gene is possibly TRBD1 (5 bases). Trimming removed 4 bases from V and 2 bases from J, with 6 bases in between. Germline lookup yields CDR1 SQVTM and CDR2 ANQGSEA. There are 12 residues in the CDR3. The CDR3 is CSVGGGNQPQHF. CDR3 bases: TGCAGCGTTGGGGGCGGCAATCAGCCCCAGCATTTT.

This clone was seen more than once but under ten times. The V and J genes are TRBV2 and TRBJ1-1; 8 positions match TRBD1. V gave up 5 bases and J gave up 4 bases; unmatched junction bases: 3. Germline values: CDR1 SNHLY, CDR2 FYNNEI. This CDR3 is built from 13 residues. The CDR3 protein is CASSPGTGTEAFF. CDR3 DNA: TGTGCCAGCAGTCCTGGGACAGGCACTGAAGCTTTCTTT.

CDR3 sequence: CSVAFFPDNEQFF. Written as DNA, the CDR3 is TGCAGCGTTGCTTTTTTTCCTGACAATGAGCAGTTCTTC. This rearrangement joins TRBV29-1 to TRBJ2-1; no definite D call. The germline gives CDR1 SQVTM, CDR2 ANQGSEA. V was cut by 4 bases and J by 5 bases, with 12 bases left in between. This CDR3 spans 13 amino acids.

This clone was observed a handful of times. The gene calls are TRBV5-1 and TRBJ1-3; perhaps TRBD1 as D (5 bases). The V gene's germline CDR1 is SGHRS and CDR2 YFSETQ. V was shortened by 4 bases and J by 0 bases, with 11 bases between the two germline ends. CDR3 size: 15 residues. The CDR3 loop reads CASSPAGTSGNTIYF. The CDR3 bases are TGCGCCAGCAGCCCAGCGGGGACCTCTGGAAACACCATATATTTT.

The V and J genes are TRBV30 and TRBJ1-6; D is unclear. In germline, CDR1 is GTSNPN, CDR2 SVGIG (reference sequence). The CDR3 is 14 amino acids. V dropped 5 bases and J dropped 10 bases, with 18 bases sitting between them. The CDR3 DNA sequence: TGTGCCTGGGATAAGGGCAGAGTGTCCTCACCCCTCCACTTT. The encoded protein is CAWDKGRVSSPLHF.

Only a few counts were recorded for this clone. The chain is built from TRBV27 and TRBJ2-6; perhaps TRBD1 as D (5 bases). Trimming removed 11 bases from V and 0 bases from J, with 11 bases in between. Germline V gene sequence: CDR1 MNHEY, CDR2 SMNVEV (reference sequence). The CDR3 extends over 14 amino acids. The CDR3 is CAASRDSGANVLTF. The CDR3 nucleotides read TGTGCCGCAAGCAGGGACTCTGGGGCCAACGTCCTGACTTTC.

V is TRBV29-1 and J is TRBJ2-5; 13 bases line up with TRBD2. The germline V gene encodes CDR1 SQVTM and CDR2 ANQGSEA. The CDR3 is made up of 14 amino acids. Trimming took 4 bases from V and 9 from J; bases not matched to a gene: 8. CDR3 residues: CSVGTSGGAYSQYF. The CDR3 nucleotides read TGCAGCGTTGGTACTAGCGGGGGGGCCTATTCCCAGTACTTC.